These 27 T cell receptor beta chains came from one sample sequenced in a study of blood T cell repertoires in COVID-19. Method: immunoSEQ multiplex PCR; TCRdb's copy keeps in-frame clones and lacks some. The sample has about 250,000 clones, around 83% seen once; the top ten hold 7.5% to 10%. Sequencing input: peripheral blood. Receptor source: a man older than 75 with acute or convalescent COVID-19.

The chain employs TRBV27 and TRBJ2-1; 8 bases line up with TRBD1. Per germline, CDR1 MNHEY and CDR2 SMNVEV (reference sequence). Trimming at V came to 6 bases and at J to 7 bases, leaving 17 bases not matched to a gene. This CDR3 comprises 17 residues. The DNA for the CDR3 is TGTGCCAGCAGCCCTTATTCGAGGTCCACAGGGGGGAATGAGCAGTTCTTC. It codes for CASSPYSRSTGGNEQFF.

The chain links TRBV24-1 to TRBJ1-2; D gene ambiguous. Between the trimmed V and J ends, which lost 5 bases and 2 bases, there was a span of 8 bases. The germline gives CDR1 KGHDR, CDR2 SFDVKD. This CDR3 spans 13 amino acids. The CDR3 DNA follows: TGTGCCACCAGTGGCGCCCTCAACTATGGCTACACCTTC. It yields the protein CATSGALNYGYTF.

V usage is TRBV4-1 and J usage is TRBJ1-5; D remains unclear. This CDR3 has 18 amino acids. The V end was cut by 0 bases, the J end by 0 bases, with 15 bases between. The V gene's germline CDR1 is MGHRA and CDR2 YSYEKL. CDR3 protein: CASSQEDGQAISNQPQHF. CDR3 DNA sequence: TGCGCCAGCAGCCAAGAAGATGGGCAGGCAATTAGCAATCAGCCCCAGCATTTT.

The V call is TRBV15, the J call TRBJ1-2, with D possibly matching TRBD1 (6 bases). The V gene's germline CDR1 is LNHNV and CDR2 YYDKDF (reference sequence). The CDR3 spans 14 residues. Trimming left V 0 bases short and J 2 bases short, with 7 bases between. The CDR3 nucleotides read TGTGCCACCAGCAGAGATCAGGGGAACTATGGCTACACCTTC. Its protein is CATSRDQGNYGYTF.

The chain uses TRBV21-1 and TRBJ2-1; the listed D gene, TRBD1, was not tested against the DNA. TRBV21-1 is given as a pseudogene. This CDR3 has 20 residues. The CDR3 DNA follows: TGTGCCAGCAGCAACACCAGCTGCGCGGGACAGGGGGACTCCTACAATGAGCAGTTCTTC. Protein sequence: CASSNTSCAGQGDSYNEQFF.

This rearrangement joins TRBV24-1 to TRBJ2-5, with D possibly TRBD2 on 6 matching bases. V was trimmed by 3 bases and J by 4 bases, leaving 11 bases between them. This CDR3 has 14 residues. Germline V gives CDR1 KGHDR, CDR2 SFDVKD. CDR3 in amino acids: CATSDGAGPETQYF. CDR3 sequence (DNA): TGTGCCACCAGTGATGGGGCGGGACCAGAGACCCAGTACTTC.

The CDR3: CASSRVVSEEKLFF. The CDR3 DNA is TGTGCCAGCAGCCGCGTTGTGTCGGAGGAAAAACTGTTTTTT. V is TRBV6-2 or TRBV6-3 and J is TRBJ1-4; D gene uncertain. Germline CDR1 and CDR2: MNHEY and SVGEGT. V was trimmed by 6 bases and J by 8 bases, leaving 16 bases between them. The length of the CDR3 is 14 residues.

The chain recombines TRBV7-8 with TRBJ2-2; 8 bases map to TRBD1. CDR3 length: 17 amino acids. Germline assignment: CDR1 SGHVS and CDR2 FQNEAQ. V shed 5 bases, J shed 6 bases, and the junction held 14 bases outside the gene matches. The CDR3, as DNA: TGTGCCAGCAGCCGTCCAGGACAGGGAGTCTCGGCCGGGGAGCTGTTTTTT. This gives the protein CASSRPGQGVSAGELFF.

The J gene is TRBJ2-7, the V gene TRBV24-1; D not resolved. This CDR3 region has 11 residues. Deletions cut 9 bases from V and 6 bases from J, with 11 bases between. Germline CDR1 and CDR2: KGHDR and SFDVKD. Here the CDR3 DNA reads TGTGCCACCGGGCAGGTCGGCGAGCAGTACTTC. Translating it yields CATGQVGEQYF.

The J gene is TRBJ1-2, the V gene TRBV10-3; 7 bases match TRBD1. Trimming removed 10 bases from V and 8 bases from J; junction bases left unmatched: 13. Germline V gene lookup returns CDR1 ENHRY and CDR2 SYGVKD. CDR3 size: 13 residues. The CDR3 region has the DNA TGTGCCAGCCATCGGGAGGGGGCGCGGGGCTACACCTTC. Residues: CASHREGARGYTF.

The chain couples TRBV7-9 to TRBJ2-1, with 10 nucleotides matching TRBD1. CDR1 SEHNR and CDR2 FQNEAQ come from the germline V gene (reference sequence). This CDR3 comprises 15 residues. Trimming took 4 bases from V and 8 from J; bases not matched to a gene: 8. The CDR3 is CASSSPGQGIYEQFF. CDR3 in DNA: TGTGCCAGCAGCTCACCGGGACAGGGGATCTATGAGCAGTTCTTC.

This chain links TRBV5-8 with TRBJ2-1, with 9 positions matching TRBD1. V gave up 0 bases and J gave up 4 bases; unmatched junction bases: 5. The CDR3 has 16 amino acids. CDR1 and CDR2 (germline): SGHTS, YDEGEE. This CDR3 is CASSLAGTGRYNEQFF. As DNA, the CDR3 is TGTGCCAGCAGCTTGGCCGGGACAGGGAGGTACAATGAGCAGTTCTTC. Supplemented by reference TRBV5-8 and TRBJ2-1, the full variable domain reads EAGVTQSPTHLIKTRGQQATLRCSPISGHTSVYWYQQALGLGLQFLLWYDEGEERNRGNFPPRFSGRQFPNYSSELNVNALELEDSALYLCASSLAGTGRYNEQFFGPGTRLTVL.

The CDR3: CASSTDRGARTDTQYF. CDR3 in DNA: TGTGCCAGTAGTACAGACAGGGGCGCGCGCACAGATACGCAGTATTTT. The chain combines TRBV19 with TRBJ2-3; 8 positions agree with TRBD1. The CDR3 spans 16 residues. V dropped 4 bases and J dropped 1; count of bases not matched to a gene: 7. Germline CDR1 and CDR2: LNHDA and SQIVND (reference sequence).

The chain joins TRBV7-2 to TRBJ1-5, with a tentative D call TRBD1 (5 bases). CDR1 is SGHTA and CDR2 is FQGNSA in the germline V gene. The CDR3 consists of 17 residues. Trimming removed 1 base from V and 5 bases from J, with 18 bases in between. The CDR3 is CASSLGIGAGGDQPQHF. CDR3 DNA sequence: TGTGCCAGCAGCTTAGGCATTGGCGCGGGGGGGGATCAGCCCCAGCATTTT. The variable domain in full, completed from reference TRBV7-2 and TRBJ1-5, reads GAGVSQSPSNKVTEKGKDVELRCDPISGHTALYWYRQSLGQGLEFLIYFQGNSAPDKSGLPSDRFSAERTGGSVSTLTIQRTQQEDSAVYLCASSLGIGAGGDQPQHFGDGTRLSIL.

The rearrangement joins TRBV6-1 to TRBJ1-6; no clear D. Germline V gene data show CDR1 as MNHNS and CDR2 as SASEGT. The CDR3 is 16 amino acids. Trimming cost V 0 bases and J 0 bases, with 6 bases left between them. The CDR3 spells CASSEALSSYNSPLHF. The CDR3 bases are TGTGCCAGCAGTGAAGCGCTCAGCTCCTATAATTCACCCCTCCACTTT.

V and J are TRBV2 and TRBJ2-7, with 8 bases fitting TRBD1. The CDR3 is 15 residues long. V trimming: 4 bases; J trimming: 0 bases; junction bases outside the gene matches: 5. Germline V gives CDR1 SNHLY, CDR2 FYNNEI. Written as DNA, the CDR3 is TGTGCCAGCAGTGTTTTACAGGGGGTCTCCTACGAGCAGTACTTC. This codes for CASSVLQGVSYEQYF.

This chain connects TRBV2 to TRBJ2-1, with 7 nucleotides matching TRBD1. The germline V gene has CDR1 SNHLY and CDR2 FYNNEI. The CDR3 contains 16 residues. V trimming: 7 bases; J trimming: 0 bases; junction bases outside the gene matches: 9. CDR3: CASIEDRRSSYNEQFF. The CDR3 nucleotides are TGTGCCAGCATAGAGGACAGGCGAAGCTCCTACAATGAGCAGTTCTTC.

This rearrangement joins TRBV18 to TRBJ1-2, with TRBD1 matching 10 bases. Germline CDR1 reads KGHSH; CDR2 reads LQKENI. This CDR3 region has 17 residues. Trimming cost V 4 bases and J 2 bases; bases outside gene matches: 10. CDR3 DNA: TGTGCCAGCTCACTCTCGGGACAGGGGTCGGGAAACTATGGCTACACCTTC. It is translated as CASSLSGQGSGNYGYTF.

V usage is TRBV28 and J usage is TRBJ1-5; D is unclear. Trimming removed 3 bases at V and 6 bases at J, with 15 bases between. This CDR3 has 15 amino acids. The V gene's germline CDR1 is MDHEN and CDR2 SYDVKM. DNA for the CDR3: TGTGCCAGCAGTTTCCCACTAACGTTAGGTCAGCCCCAGCATTTT. Translating gives CASSFPLTLGQPQHF.

V gene TRBV11-1 combines with J gene TRBJ2-7; 12 bases agree with TRBD1. Germline lookup yields CDR1 SGHAT and CDR2 FQDESV (reference sequence). The length of the CDR3 is 16 residues. The V segment lost 5 bases and the J segment 2 bases; nucleotides outside the gene matches: 7. CDR3 nucleotide sequence: TGTGCCAGCAGCCTCGTGGGACAGGGGGCCCCCTACGAGCAGTACTTC. The encoded protein is CASSLVGQGAPYEQYF.

A word on this clone: The sample carries other DNA sequences with the same CDR3. The J gene is TRBJ1-5, the V gene TRBV5-1, with a possible D match to TRBD1 (5 bases). The CDR3 is made up of 14 amino acids. In germline, CDR1 is SGHRS, CDR2 YFSETQ. The ends were cut back, 0 bases at V and 3 bases at J, with 7 bases in the middle. CDR3 DNA sequence: TGCGCCAGCAGCTTGGGACAGATCAATCAGCCCCAGCATTTT. Amino acid sequence: CASSLGQINQPQHF.

A few counts support this clone. Other DNA variants within this sample encode the same CDR3. This sequence joins TRBV10-3 and TRBJ1-6; D is unresolved. V dropped 0 bases and J dropped 0 bases, with 9 bases sitting between them. This CDR3 is built from 17 residues. Per the germline V gene, CDR1 is ENHRY and CDR2 is SYGVKD. The CDR3 DNA reads TGTGCCATCAGTGAGTCGGAGTCAAGCTCCTATAATTCACCCCTCCACTTT. Translated, it gives CAISESESSSYNSPLHF.

V gene TRBV2 combines with J gene TRBJ2-3; D might be TRBD1 (6 bases). CDR1 SNHLY and CDR2 FYNNEI come from the germline V gene. The V gene lost 3 bases and the J gene lost 2 bases, with 12 bases spanning the gap. This CDR3 has 15 residues. DNA of the CDR3: TGTGCCAGCAGTGAGTTGCAGGGGACCACAGATACGCAGTATTTT. Amino acid sequence: CASSELQGTTDTQYF.

The chain uses TRBV6-5 and TRBJ1-6, with a weak D call TRBD1 (5 bases). Trimming took 0 bases from V and 10 from J, leaving 13 bases between them. This CDR3 contains 15 residues. Germline values: CDR1 MNHEY, CDR2 SVGAGI. The CDR3 coding sequence is TGTGCCAGCAGTTACTCGATCCAGGGCACCTCACCCCTCCACTTT. Amino acids: CASSYSIQGTSPLHF.

V and J are TRBV10-3 and TRBJ1-1; 7 positions agree with TRBD1. The CDR3 has 14 residues. Germline CDR1 is ENHRY and CDR2 is SYGVKD. V dropped 5 bases and J dropped 0; count of bases not matched to a gene: 3. For the CDR3, the DNA is TGTGCCATCAGTACGGGACAGATGAACACTGAAGCTTTCTTT. It codes for CAISTGQMNTEAFF.

The rearrangement uses TRBV7-2 and TRBJ1-2; 11 nucleotides match TRBD1. The CDR3 is 13 amino acids. Trimming took 5 bases from V and 8 from J; bases not matched to a gene: 4. CDR1 is SGHTA and CDR2 is FQGNSA in the germline V gene. The CDR3 sequence is CASSPWTGGGYTF. CDR3 nucleotides: TGTGCCAGCAGCCCGTGGACAGGGGGCGGCTACACCTTC.

This chain uses TRBV20-1 with TRBJ1-5; 8 nucleotides line up with TRBD1. This CDR3 is 14 amino acids long. Germline values: CDR1 DFQATT, CDR2 SNEGSKA (reference sequence). The V segment lost 3 bases and the J segment 3 bases; nucleotides outside the gene matches: 4. In DNA, the CDR3 is TGCAGTGCTAGTCAGGGGGCGTACAATCAGCCCCAGCATTTT. Encoded protein: CSASQGAYNQPQHF.